These 13 T cell receptor beta chains were sequenced from one sample in a study of early T cells in non-severe SARS-CoV-2 infection. TCRdb analysed the 5' RACE reads with MiXCR anew, one entry per CDR3 protein. This table has under 85,000 distinct CDR3 sequences, roughly 10% appearing once. The sample comprised whole blood. These receptors all stem from an adult who was a healthcare worker with PCR-confirmed SARS-CoV-2 infection or an uninfected control (not recorded which).

This clonotype was seen many times. This chain joins TRBV6-1 and TRBJ2-5; TRBD2 matches 7 bases. With V trimmed by 7 bases and J by 4 bases, 3 bases remained unmatched. The length of the CDR3 is 12 residues. CDR1 and CDR2 (germline): MNHNS, SASEGT. The CDR3 region has the DNA TGTGCCAGCATTCCTAGCGGAGAGACCCAGTACTTC. The encoded protein is CASIPSGETQYF.

This clonotype was detected a few times. This chain joins TRBV9 and TRBJ2-3; D gene uncertain. The CDR3 contains 14 residues. Germline V gives CDR1 SGDLS, CDR2 YYNGEE. The V end lost 0 bases, the J end lost 3 bases, and 8 bases lay between the germline ends. CDR3 in amino acids: CASSVGTLTDTQYF. Written as DNA, the CDR3 is TGTGCCAGCAGCGTAGGGACCTTAACAGATACGCAGTATTTT.

This clonotype was observed a few times. V is TRBV11-2 and J is TRBJ2-7; 7 bases match TRBD2. This CDR3 has 20 residues. The V segment lost 5 bases and the J segment 3 bases; nucleotides outside the gene matches: 25. CDR1 is SGHAT and CDR2 is FQNNGV in the germline V gene. The CDR3 loop reads CASSPHPLASGVSLHYEQYF. CDR3 nucleotides: TGTGCCAGCAGCCCTCATCCCCTAGCCAGCGGGGTTTCCCTACACTACGAGCAGTACTTC.

In its sample, this clonotype was seen many times. This CDR3 is CASSKGGETQYF. Here the CDR3 DNA reads TGTGCCAGCAGCAAAGGCGGCGAGACCCAGTACTTC. The genes are TRBV21-1 and TRBJ2-5. TRBV21-1 is a pseudogene segment. The CDR3 is 12 residues long.

This clonotype has only a few counts. The rearrangement joins TRBV7-8 to TRBJ1-6; perhaps TRBD1 as D (6 bases). CDR3 length equals 16 residues. V lost 2 bases and J 4 bases, leaving 12 bases between the germline ends. Germline lookup yields CDR1 SGHVS and CDR2 FQNEAQ. CDR3 loop: CASSLKGGKYNSPLHF. The CDR3 DNA follows: TGTGCCAGCAGCTTAAAAGGGGGAAAGTATAATTCACCCCTCCACTTT.

In this sample, this clonotype turned up a few times. The rearrangement uses TRBV6-2 or TRBV6-3 and TRBJ2-3; 10 positions match TRBD2. Germline CDR1 reads MNHEY; CDR2 reads SVGEGT. The V segment lost 0 bases and the J segment 0 bases; nucleotides outside the gene matches: 3. This CDR3 has 17 amino acids. The DNA of the CDR3 is TGTGCCAGCAGTTACTCAACTAGCGGGACGAGCACAGATACGCAGTATTTT. Encoded protein: CASSYSTSGTSTDTQYF.

Comments on this clonotype: Compared with germline, one end of the junction differs, possibly owing to a read error. The chain links TRBV2 to TRBJ2-7; D is possibly TRBD1 (5 bases). This CDR3 contains 14 residues. From germline, CDR1 is SNHLY and CDR2 FYNNEI. In DNA form, the CDR3 reads TGTGCCAGCTTTGGGCAGGGTCGGTCCTACGAGCAGTGCTTC. As protein: CASFGQGRSYEQCF.

This clonotype was observed a handful of times. The chain has TRBV6-2 or TRBV6-3 and TRBJ2-6, with TRBD2 as a possible D gene (5 bases). The CDR3 is 15 amino acids. Germline CDR1 reads MNHEY; CDR2 reads SVGEGT. Trimming shortened V by 3 bases and J by 3 bases, and 9 bases separated the two germline ends. CDR3 DNA: TGTGCCAGCAGTTATGGTGGGAGTGGGGCCAACGTCCTGACTTTC. Translating gives CASSYGGSGANVLTF.

This sequence joins TRBV4-3 and TRBJ2-1, with 7 bases matching TRBD1. Germline V gives CDR1 LGHNA, CDR2 YSLEER. The CDR3 has 16 amino acids. With 0 bases clipped from V and 9 bases from J, the junction kept 11 bases outside the gene matches. CDR3 coding DNA: TGCGCCAGCAGCCAAGATTCGACAGGGTTATTGGGTGAGCAGTTCTTC. Translated, it gives CASSQDSTGLLGEQFF.

The rearrangement links TRBV12-3 or TRBV12-4 to TRBJ2-1, with D perhaps TRBD1 (5 bases). V was shortened by 1 base and J by 0 bases, with 7 bases between the two germline ends. This CDR3 contains 15 residues. CDR3 region: CASSLGGRSYNEQFF. Written as DNA, the CDR3 is TGTGCCAGCAGTTTAGGGGGCCGCTCCTACAATGAGCAGTTCTTC.

This clonotype was recorded many times. The rearrangement joins TRBV10-3 to TRBJ2-5; 8 bases align to TRBD1. The CDR3 consists of 14 residues. With 3 bases clipped from V and 3 bases from J, the junction kept 3 bases outside the gene matches. Germline V gene sequence: CDR1 ENHRY, CDR2 SYGVKD. The chain's CDR3 is CAISERGQEETQYF. In nucleotides, the CDR3 is TGTGCCATCAGTGAAAGGGGACAGGAAGAGACCCAGTACTTC.

V and J are TRBV6-6 and TRBJ2-7, with a tentative D call TRBD2 (6 bases). Trimming cost V 2 bases and J 0 bases, with 17 bases left between them. There are 17 residues in the CDR3. Per the germline V gene, CDR1 is MNHNY and CDR2 is SVGAGI (reference sequence). CDR3 region: CASSYPRSGTSSYEQYF. The CDR3 DNA reads TGTGCCAGCAGTTACCCGCGTAGCGGAACTAGCTCCTACGAGCAGTACTTC.

This clonotype appeared a few times. The chain is built from TRBV29-1 and TRBJ2-1; the D gene is possibly TRBD2 (5 bases). CDR3 length equals 12 residues. Germline lookup yields CDR1 SQVTM and CDR2 ANQGSEA. CDR3 region: CSIDRDYNEQFF. The DNA for the CDR3 is TGCAGTATAGACCGGGACTACAATGAGCAGTTCTTC.